This TCR beta chain derives from a study of Ad26.COV2.S vaccination and SARS-CoV-2 variants. Study outcomes and limitations: The placebo group had lower spike-specific TCR breadth than the vaccine recipients did. It was reported that spike-specific CD8+ and CD4+ T cell responses were substantially broad after vaccination.

Trimming removed 4 bases from V and 7 bases from J, with 16 bases in between. This CDR3 has 14 residues. The germline V gene has CDR1 SNHLY and CDR2 FYNNEI. Note on this clone: The antigen is undetermined.

Data came from immunoSEQ multiplex PCR; TCRdb stores just in-frame clones and leaves some out. The top ten hold roughly 3.9% of the sample, which has approximately 400,000 clones, 90% to 95% seen once. The TCR was taken from a human donor who had recovered from COVID-19. Sample: peripheral blood, taken after recovery from COVID-19. This chain uses TRBV2 with TRBJ1-1; D is undetermined. The CDR3 protein is CASSAGRGRSEAFF. The CDR3 DNA follows: TGTGCCAGCAGTGCGGGTAGAGGGAGGAGTGAAGCTTTCTTT.